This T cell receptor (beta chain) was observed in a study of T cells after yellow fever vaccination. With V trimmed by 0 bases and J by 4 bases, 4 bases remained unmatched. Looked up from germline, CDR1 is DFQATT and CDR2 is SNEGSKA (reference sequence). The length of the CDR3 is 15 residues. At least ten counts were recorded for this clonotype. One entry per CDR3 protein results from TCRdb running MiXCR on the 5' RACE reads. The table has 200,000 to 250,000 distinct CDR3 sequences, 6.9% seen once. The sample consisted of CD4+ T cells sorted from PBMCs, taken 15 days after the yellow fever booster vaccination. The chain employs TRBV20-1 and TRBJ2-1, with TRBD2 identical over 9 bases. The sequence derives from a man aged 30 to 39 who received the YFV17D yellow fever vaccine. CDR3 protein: CSARELAGTYNEQFF. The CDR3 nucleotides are TGCAGTGCTAGAGAGCTAGCGGGGACATACAATGAGCAGTTCTTC.